This record covers a single TCR beta chain. Its antigen is not yet known. Base qualities are not provided; no much larger clone lies one nucleotide away. Receptors were amplified or captured by the immunoSEQ multiplex PCR assay. This is the immuneACCESS table as TCRdb keeps it, with only in-frame sequences that have V and J called. A part of the clones is gone; compared with another copy, unresolved V genes explain less than half, and the rest is unexplained. This sample is represented by around 170,000 clones; roughly 92% of them were singletons. About 0.64% of the sample goes to the ten largest clones. Including the terminal cysteine and phenylalanine, the CDR3 comprises 17 residues. CDR3 DNA is the only sequence kept; it has 51 bases, read in frame from the first base. The data derive from a study of control samples from healthy donors and cancer patients (dated by TCRdb to the early 2020s).

Sequenced sample: blood. The origin of this receptor is a woman under 40 in good health. The chain is assembled from TRBV21-1 and TRBJ1-1. TRBV21-1 is deemed a pseudogene. The sequenced DNA is TGTGCCAGCAGCAAGAGGGCCACTTACCTCATGAACACTGAAGCTTTCTTT. It is translated as CASSKRATYLMNTEAFF.